This passage covers 27 T cell receptor beta chains from one sample sequenced in a study of CD8+CD57+ T cells in acquired aplastic anemia. Template material for TCR beta VDJ and CDR3 profiling consisted of genomic DNA. TCRdb passed the reads through MiXCR, listing each CDR3 protein once. The table records over 150,000 distinct CDR3 sequences, 35% to 55% of them present only once. The sequenced sample was sorted CD4+, CD8+, or CD8+CD57+ T cells (not recorded which) from PBMCs. The source of these receptors is a human donor in good health.

The V call is TRBV29-1, the J call TRBJ2-5, with TRBD2 identical over 11 bases. The CDR3 is made up of 15 amino acids. The ends lost 4 bases at V and 0 bases at J; junction bases unmatched: 4. Germline CDR1 and CDR2: SQVTM and ANQGSEA. Here the CDR3 DNA reads TGCAGCGTTGGTAGCGGGGGGGCAAACCAAGAGACCCAGTACTTC. It yields the protein CSVGSGGANQETQYF. The complete variable domain, with remaining parts taken from reference TRBV29-1 and TRBJ2-5, reads SAVISQKPSRDICQRGTSLTIQCQVDSQVTMMFWYRQQPGQSLTLIATANQGSEATYESGFVIDKFPISRPNLTFSTLTVSNMSPEDSSIYLCSVGSGGANQETQYFGPGTRLLVL.

This clonotype was counted at least ten times. The gene calls are TRBV10-1 and TRBJ2-1, with a tentative D call TRBD1 (6 bases). The CDR3 has 13 residues. V lost 2 bases, J lost 7 bases, and 9 bases lay in between. Germline-derived CDR1 and CDR2 are WNHNN and SYGVQD (reference sequence). CDR3: CASSEGGRNEQFF. In DNA form, the CDR3 reads TGCGCCAGCAGTGAGGGGGGCCGGAATGAGCAGTTCTTC.

This clonotype occurred many times. The chain is built from TRBV7-6 and TRBJ2-7; D not certain. The CDR3 length is 13 residues. V shed 5 bases and J shed 4 bases, with 12 bases lying between them. Germline V CDR1 and CDR2: SGHVS, FNYEAQ. CDR3 protein: CASSANPAYEQYF. In DNA, the CDR3 is TGTGCCAGCAGCGCAAATCCCGCGTACGAGCAGTACTTC. Combining the CDR3 with reference TRBV7-6 and TRBJ2-7 gives the whole variable domain GAGVSQSPRYKVTKRGQDVALRCDPISGHVSLYWYRQALGQGPEFLTYFNYEAQQDKSGLPNDRFSAERPEGSISTLTIQRTEQRDSAMYRCASSANPAYEQYFGPGTRLTVT.

This chain joins TRBV10-3 and TRBJ2-5; perhaps TRBD1 as D (6 bases). V gave up 0 bases and J gave up 5 bases, with 13 bases separating them. Germline V gene sequence: CDR1 ENHRY, CDR2 SYGVKD. This CDR3 spans 15 amino acids. The CDR3 region is CAISESGTRTETQYF. CDR3 sequence (DNA): TGTGCCATCAGTGAGTCTGGGACACGTACTGAGACCCAGTACTTC.

The chain is built from TRBV3-1 and TRBJ1-1; TRBD1 agrees at 11 bases. CDR3 size: 15 residues. Per the germline V gene, CDR1 is LGHDT and CDR2 is YNNKEL (reference sequence). V trimming: 1 base; J trimming: 4 bases; junction bases outside the gene matches: 2. The CDR3 nucleotides are TGTGCCAGCAGCCAAGGGGGGACAGGGGGCACTGAAGCTTTCTTT. It specifies CASSQGGTGGTEAFF.

This chain connects TRBV28 to TRBJ2-1; D is unresolved. The CDR3 loop spans 14 amino acids. V gave up 5 bases and J gave up 13 bases, with 21 bases separating them. Per germline, CDR1 MDHEN and CDR2 SYDVKM. This CDR3 reads CASSARDLGMDQFF. CDR3 DNA sequence: TGTGCCAGCAGTGCTAGAGATTTGGGGATGGATCAGTTCTTC.

The chain uses TRBV19 and TRBJ1-2; maybe TRBD1 (6 bases). Germline CDR1 LNHDA, CDR2 SQIVND (reference sequence). V lost 8 bases, J lost 6 bases, and 19 bases lay in between. The CDR3 runs to 14 residues. The CDR3: CASQTQDRIDGYTF. DNA for the CDR3: TGTGCCAGTCAAACACAAGACAGGATCGATGGCTACACCTTC.

This clonotype occurred many times. The V gene is TRBV20-1, the J gene TRBJ2-3; possibly TRBD2 for D (6 bases). The V end lost 6 bases, the J end lost 0 bases, and 10 bases lay between the germline ends. The CDR3 spans 13 residues. Germline V gene data show CDR1 as DFQATT and CDR2 as SNEGSKA (reference sequence). CDR3 in amino acids: CSAHGGSTDTQYF. The CDR3 nucleotides read TGCAGTGCCCACGGGGGAAGCACAGATACGCAGTATTTT.

This clonotype was picked up many times. CDR3 sequence: CASSSGLAGPDTQYF. The CDR3 DNA sequence: TGTGCCAGCAGTTCGGGACTAGCGGGACCAGATACGCAGTATTTT. V and J are TRBV12-3 or TRBV12-4 and TRBJ2-3; 13 positions agree with TRBD2. The CDR3 is 15 amino acids. Trimming took 4 bases from V and 4 from J; bases not matched to a gene: 2.

V is TRBV6-2 or TRBV6-3 and J is TRBJ2-1; tentative D call: TRBD2 (5 bases). V was pared by 6 bases and J by 10 bases, with 13 bases between. This CDR3 is built from 12 residues. Germline-derived CDR1 and CDR2 are MNHEY and SVGEGT. In DNA, the CDR3 is TGTGCCAGCAGGGGCGGGTCGTGGGAGCAGTTCTTC. Translated: CASRGGSWEQFF.

This chain uses TRBV10-3 with TRBJ2-1, with 11 bases that match TRBD2. Per germline, CDR1 ENHRY and CDR2 SYGVKD. The CDR3 is 16 amino acids. V lost 1 base, J lost 5 bases, and 4 bases stayed unmatched. CDR3 DNA sequence: TGTGCCATCAGTGAGTATCAGACTAGCGGGAACAATGAGCAGTTCTTC. Translated, it gives CAISEYQTSGNNEQFF.

This clonotype was seen a handful of times. The chain couples TRBV6-2 or TRBV6-3 to TRBJ2-1; 10 positions match TRBD2. With 7 bases clipped from V and 8 bases from J, the junction kept 17 bases outside the gene matches. Germline values: CDR1 MNHEY, CDR2 SVGEGT. The CDR3 sequence is 17 residues long. CDR3 in amino acids: CASTPGVAGGTFDEQFF. CDR3 sequence (DNA): TGTGCCAGCACCCCCGGGGTAGCGGGAGGCACCTTTGATGAGCAGTTCTTC.

The chain uses TRBV2 and TRBJ1-2, with 7 positions matching TRBD1. CDR1 and CDR2 from the germline V gene are SNHLY and FYNNEI. With 6 bases clipped from V and 6 bases from J, the junction kept 4 bases outside the gene matches. The CDR3 sequence is 12 residues long. CDR3 coding DNA: TGTGCCAGCAGGGGGGACAGCGATGGCTACACCTTC. It codes for CASRGDSDGYTF.

The table lists this clonotype with many counts. The chain links TRBV20-1 to TRBJ2-3; 7 bases are a match to TRBD2. The CDR3 runs 15 residues. Germline CDR1 and CDR2: DFQATT and SNEGSKA (reference sequence). The V and J ends lost 0 bases and 3 bases, in that order; junction bases with no gene match: 6. CDR3 sequence (DNA): TGCAGTGCTAGAGATCGGCGGGGGAATACAGATACGCAGTATTTT. As protein: CSARDRRGNTDTQYF.

This clonotype showed up many times. The chain links TRBV15 to TRBJ1-1; TRBD1 is a possible D gene (5 bases). From germline, CDR1 is LNHNV and CDR2 YYDKDF (reference sequence). The CDR3 sequence is 16 residues long. The V and J ends lost 1 base and 2 bases respectively, with 14 bases between them. The CDR3 nucleotides are TGTGCCACCAGCAGAGCGTTCGGGACCGCAAACACTGAAGCTTTCTTT. It encodes CATSRAFGTANTEAFF.

The chain couples TRBV19 to TRBJ2-2, with TRBD2 identical over 8 bases. J gave up 0 bases and V 6 bases, and 12 bases lay outside the gene matches. Per germline, CDR1 LNHDA and CDR2 SQIVND (reference sequence). The CDR3 runs 18 residues. CDR3 protein: CASRSGGTTLPNTGELFF. The CDR3 DNA sequence: TGTGCCAGTAGATCGGGAGGGACTACCCTACCGAACACCGGGGAGCTGTTTTTT.

With respect to this clonotype: It may be a read error: a sequence one base away is much more abundant. V usage is TRBV14 and J usage is TRBJ1-1; D is uncertain. V shed 5 bases and J shed 8 bases, with 12 bases lying between them. The CDR3 covers 12 residues. Germline values: CDR1 SGHDN, CDR2 FVKESK. The CDR3 protein is CASSGQKSEAFF. The CDR3 nucleotides are TGTGCCAGCAGCGGGCAGAAGTCCGAAGCTTTCTTT.

This chain joins TRBV7-9 and TRBJ2-1; D is undetermined. V shed 4 bases and J shed 6 bases, with 10 bases lying between them. Looked up from germline, CDR1 is SEHNR and CDR2 is FQNEAQ (reference sequence). This CDR3 comprises 13 residues. CDR3 DNA: TGTGCCAGCAGCTCACGCCCCCTCAATGAGCAGTTCTTC. This gives the protein CASSSRPLNEQFF.

In its sample, this clonotype was seen many times. The chain combines TRBV5-6 with TRBJ1-6, with D possibly TRBD1 on 6 matching bases. The CDR3 is made up of 17 amino acids. V was shortened by 4 bases and J by 2 bases, with 16 bases between the two germline ends. Germline V gene lookup returns CDR1 SGHDT and CDR2 YYEEEE. In nucleotides, the CDR3 is TGTGCCAGCAGCCTCCTATCAGGGGCGACCTATAATTCACCCCTCCACTTT. Its translation is CASSLLSGATYNSPLHF.

This clonotype was counted many times. The chain joins TRBV5-1 to TRBJ2-1, with D hard to call. The CDR3 extends over 16 amino acids. CDR1 SGHRS and CDR2 YFSETQ come from the germline V gene. V shed 1 base and J shed 3 bases, with 14 bases lying between them. CDR3 bases: TGCGCCAGCAGCTTGTTAGGTGGGGTCAGCTACAATGAGCAGTTCTTC. Amino acid sequence: CASSLLGGVSYNEQFF. Complete variable domain (other parts from reference TRBV5-1 and TRBJ2-1): KAGVTQTPRYLIKTRGQQVTLSCSPISGHRSVSWYQQTPGQGLQFLFEYFSETQRNKGNFPGRFSGRQFSNSRSEMNVSTLELGDSALYLCASSLLGGVSYNEQFFGPGTRLTVL.

This clonotype was counted at least ten times. This CDR3 is CASSLQDLNTEAFF. CDR3 in DNA: TGTGCCAGCAGTTTACAGGACCTGAACACTGAAGCTTTCTTT. The V and J genes are TRBV12-3 or TRBV12-4 and TRBJ1-1; D is ambiguous. CDR3 size: 14 residues. V dropped 2 bases and J dropped 0 bases, with 7 bases sitting between them.

Ten or more counts support this clonotype. The rearrangement uses TRBV5-4 and TRBJ1-5; 8 nucleotides line up with TRBD1. CDR1 and CDR2 (germline): SGHNT, YYREEE (reference sequence). V lost 4 bases to trimming and J lost 3 bases; unmatched junction nucleotides: 15. CDR3 length: 18 amino acids. In DNA form, the CDR3 reads TGTGCCAGCAGCCCTCCACCCAGGGGGCGTTTGGTCAATCAGCCCCAGCATTTT. Translating it yields CASSPPPRGRLVNQPQHF.

V gene TRBV6-2 or TRBV6-3 combines with J gene TRBJ2-5; D gene unclear. This CDR3 is built from 13 residues. CDR1 MNHEY and CDR2 SVGEGT come from the germline V gene. V lost 1 base to trimming and J lost 1 base, with 4 bases between them. CDR3 protein: CASSYYFQETQYF. In DNA, the CDR3 is TGTGCCAGCAGTTACTACTTCCAAGAGACCCAGTACTTC.

This clonotype was recorded at least ten times. This chain links TRBV20-1 with TRBJ1-6, with unresolved D. The V end was cut by 6 bases, the J end by 7 bases, with 19 bases between. The CDR3 consists of 15 residues. The V gene's germline CDR1 is DFQATT and CDR2 SNEGSKA (reference sequence). CDR3 nucleotide sequence: TGCAGTGCGCCATCCCGGGGTTTGGGGAATTCACCCCTCCACTTT. Translating gives CSAPSRGLGNSPLHF.

This rearrangement joins TRBV25-1 to TRBJ2-2; D not certain. Trimming pared 3 bases from V and 4 bases from J, leaving 12 bases between. Looked up from germline, CDR1 is MGHDK and CDR2 is SYGVNS. The CDR3 runs 15 residues. Here the CDR3 DNA reads TGTGCCAGCAGTGATCTCACCGCTTTCACCGGGGAGCTGTTTTTT. Translating gives CASSDLTAFTGELFF.

Note on this clonotype: One junction end does not reproduce the germline sequence, and a read error may be involved. The rearrangement joins TRBV15 to TRBJ2-1; D not resolved. This CDR3 is built from 15 residues. Germline values: CDR1 LNHNV, CDR2 YYDKDF (reference sequence). The CDR3: CATSRGPAAYNERFF. CDR3 bases: TGTGCCACTAGCAGAGGCCCCGCCGCCTACAATGAGCGGTTCTTC.

CDR3 DNA: TGTGCCAGCAGTTACTCTCCCCTAGGGGTTCGCGCTGAAGCTTTCTTT. Translating it yields CASSYSPLGVRAEAFF. The rearrangement links TRBV6-2 or TRBV6-3 to TRBJ1-1; possibly TRBD1 for D (5 bases). CDR3 length equals 16 residues. Germline V gene data show CDR1 as MNHEY and CDR2 as SVGEGT. Trimming shortened V by 0 bases and J by 6 bases, and 17 bases separated the two germline ends.